Detailed here is one T cell receptor beta chain. The antigen is undetermined. This sample is part of a study of T-cell reconstitution after alpha-beta-depleted transplantation in children. Study findings and constraints: Reportedly, alpha-beta T cells present about two months post-transplant originated from several hundred expanded clones of graft origin. Most T-cell counts and diversity one year after the transplant came from T cells that were newly produced.

The CDR3 runs 15 residues. The ends lost 3 bases at V and 1 base at J; junction bases unmatched: 5. CDR1 is SGHTA and CDR2 is FQGNSA in the germline V gene. TCRbeta library preparation incorporated unique molecular identifiers. TCRdb used MiXCR to reprocess the PCR reads, holding one entry per CDR3 protein. The sample has roughly 160,000 distinct CDR3 sequences; around 10% are singletons. The receptor comes from a boy younger than 10 with acute myeloid leukemia, due to receive a stem cell transplant. The chain couples TRBV7-2 to TRBJ2-7; TRBD2 matches 8 bases. The specimen was PBMCs, collected before TCRalphabeta/CD19-depleted stem cell transplant. The CDR3 here is CASSFTGTSSYEQYF. As DNA, the CDR3 is TGTGCCAGCAGCTTTACCGGGACTAGTTCCTACGAGCAGTACTTC.